This TCR beta chain originates from a study of T-cell reconstitution after alpha-beta-depleted transplantation in children. A library of TCRbeta sequences, prepared with unique molecular identifiers, was generated. One entry per CDR3 protein, called by TCRdb with MiXCR from the PCR reads. The sample includes about 400,000 distinct CDR3 sequences, roughly 22% of them seen just once. This clonotype was detected only a few times. CDR3 length equals 15 residues. Losses at the gene ends were 4 bases for V and 1 base for J; bases not matched to a gene: 2. CDR1 is LNHNV and CDR2 is YYDKDF in the germline V gene (reference sequence).

Sequencing was performed on PBMCs from the stem cell graft donor, taken from the stem cell graft. This TCR was sampled from a human donor who donated a stem cell graft to a child with acute myeloid leukemia. The chain couples TRBV15 to TRBJ2-3, with TRBD1 matching 10 bases. This CDR3 is CATSIDRGRTDTQYF. The CDR3 bases are TGTGCCACCAGCATTGACAGGGGGCGCACAGATACGCAGTATTTT.